A single sample gave rise to the 4 T cell receptor beta chains below, sequenced in a study of T cell responses to AZD1222 COVID-19 vaccine. TCRdb's copy holds only in-frame clones and misses some; the assay was immunoSEQ multiplex PCR. The profile covers over 85,000 clones, with 80% to 85% appearing a single time and over 15% taken by the ten largest. The sequencing used peripheral blood, collected on day 0 of AZD1222 vaccination. These receptors were taken from an adult in good health.

The chain uses TRBV18 and TRBJ1-1, with 9 bases fitting TRBD1. There are 16 residues in the CDR3. CDR1 and CDR2 from the germline V gene are KGHSH and LQKENI. Losses at the gene ends were 3 bases for V and 3 bases for J; bases not matched to a gene: 8. The CDR3 is CASSPTGRTGDTEAFF. The DNA of the CDR3 is TGTGCCAGCTCACCCACAGGTAGGACAGGGGACACTGAAGCTTTCTTT.

This chain links TRBV6-4 with TRBJ1-1, with D maybe TRBD1 (5 bases). V was shortened by 2 bases and J by 3 bases, with 7 bases between the two germline ends. Germline values: CDR1 MRHNA, CDR2 SNTAGT. This CDR3 has 13 residues. DNA of the CDR3: TGTGCCAGCAGTGACAGAGGGGACACTGAAGCTTTCTTT. Amino acids: CASSDRGDTEAFF.

The V and J genes are TRBV6-2 or TRBV6-3 and TRBJ2-1; TRBD2 aligns across 7 bases. The CDR3 runs to 16 residues. V lost 4 bases to trimming and J lost 5 bases; unmatched junction nucleotides: 11. Germline V gene data show CDR1 as MNHEY and CDR2 as SVGEGT. CDR3 amino acids: CASSFMTSRGDNEQFF. CDR3 coding DNA: TGTGCCAGCAGTTTCATGACTAGCCGAGGTGACAATGAGCAGTTCTTC.

The V call is TRBV7-2, the J call TRBJ2-7, with a weak D call TRBD1 (6 bases). There are 18 residues in the CDR3. The germline CDR1 and CDR2 sequences are SGHTA and FQGNSA. V was pared by 6 bases and J by 0 bases, with 24 bases between. In DNA, the CDR3 is TGTGCCAGCAGTCCAGAATTAGAGTGGAGGACAGCCTCCTACGAGCAGTACTTC. This gives the protein CASSPELEWRTASYEQYF. The whole variable domain, filled in from reference TRBV7-2 and TRBJ2-7, reads GAGVSQSPSNKVTEKGKDVELRCDPISGHTALYWYRQSLGQGLEFLIYFQGNSAPDKSGLPSDRFSAERTGGSVSTLTIQRTQQEDSAVYLCASSPELEWRTASYEQYFGPGTRLTVT.